Here is one T cell receptor beta chain with its context. This clonotype was seen ten or more times. It lacks a known antigen. Base qualities are not provided; no much larger clone lies one nucleotide away. Sequenced on an Illumina HiSeq 1500. TCRdb reprocessing: public reads trimmed at Q25 with fastp, clones called with MiXCR, in-frame beta chains kept. All rows with the same CDR3 protein become a single entry with the most common DNA and genes. This sample holds 150,000 to 200,000 distinct CDR3 sequences; roughly a fifth were observed only once. Clones ranked in the top ten supply 2.5% to 3% of the sample. These data originate in a study of T cell repertoires in cytomegalovirus infection (dated by TCRdb to between 2018 and 2021). In terms of the full investigation: The HLA type of each donor mattered for the analysis, because public TCR beta signatures pointed to carriage of CMV infection along with the matching HLA type.

What the study reported, not specific to this receptor: Cumulative frequency of public TCR beta family members discriminated carriers of CMV infection plus the relevant HLA type in this cohort and an independent 352-donor cohort. The ex vivo response was dominated by HLA-C-restricted CMV-specific TCR beta clonotypes, which also provided the single most frequent clonotype in two of eight donors.

The sample consisted of PBMCs. The TCR comes from a human donor in good health (CMV status not recorded). Some clones in this sample may be carry-over from other donors' samples.

The CDR3 region reads CASSYEGSWFNEQFF. The DNA sequence is TGTGCCAGCAGTTACGAGGGGAGCTGGTTCAATGAGCAGTTCTTC. The sequence is built from TRBV6-2 or TRBV6-3 and TRBJ2-1, with the D call perhaps TRBD1 or TRBD2, as 5 bases match in each case. The V end loses 2 bases and the J end loses 6 bases, and a stretch of 14 bases separates them. From cysteine to phenylalanine, the CDR3 is 15 amino acids long. Of the read, only the CDR3 DNA is kept; its 45 bases are in frame from base 1. CDR1 and CDR2 are read off the germline V gene as MNHEY and SVGEGT.